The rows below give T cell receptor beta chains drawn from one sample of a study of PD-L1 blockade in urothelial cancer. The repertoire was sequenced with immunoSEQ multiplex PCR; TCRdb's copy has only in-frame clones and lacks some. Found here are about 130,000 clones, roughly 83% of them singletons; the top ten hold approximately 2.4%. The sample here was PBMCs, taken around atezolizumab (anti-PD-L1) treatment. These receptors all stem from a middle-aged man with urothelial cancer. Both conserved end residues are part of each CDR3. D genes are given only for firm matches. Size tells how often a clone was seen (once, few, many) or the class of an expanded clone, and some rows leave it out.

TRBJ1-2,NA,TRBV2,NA,TGTGCCGGCGCCCAGGGGCTCGGCTATGGCTACACCTTC,CAGAQGLGYGYTF
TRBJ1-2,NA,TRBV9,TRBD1,TGTGCCAGCAGCGCCGGGGACAGGGTGGGCTACACCTTC,CASSAGDRVGYTF
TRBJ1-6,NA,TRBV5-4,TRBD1,TGTGCCAGCAGCTTGGCCATGGACAGGACGAATTCACCCCTCCACTTT,CASSLAMDRTNSPLHF
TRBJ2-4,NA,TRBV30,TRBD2,TGTGCCTGGAGTCGGGGACTAGCGGGATTCAAAAACATTCAGTACTTC,CAWSRGLAGFKNIQYF
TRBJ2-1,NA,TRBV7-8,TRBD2,TGTGCCAGCAGCTTAGGACCGGGACTAGCGTACAATGAGCAGTTCTTC,CASSLGPGLAYNEQFF
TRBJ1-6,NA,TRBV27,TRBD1,TGTGCCAGCAGCGAGGGGGCGCGATGGAATTCACCCCTCCACTTT,CASSEGARWNSPLHF
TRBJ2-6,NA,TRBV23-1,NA,TGCGCCAGCAAGCCCGGGATCTCAAGCTCTGGGGCCAACGTCCTGACTTTC,CASKPGISSSGANVLTF
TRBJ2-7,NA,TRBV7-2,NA,TGTGCCAGCAGCATCACAGGGCTCCAAGGGCTCGCCGAGCAGTACTTC,CASSITGLQGLAEQYF
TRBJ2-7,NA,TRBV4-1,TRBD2,TGCGCCAGCAGGCAAAACAGCGGGAGCGTCTACGAGCAGTACTTC,CASRQNSGSVYEQYF
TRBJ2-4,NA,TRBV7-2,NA,TGTGCCAGCAGCGGCGGGACGAGTGGCGCCCACATTCAGTACTTC,CASSGGTSGAHIQYF
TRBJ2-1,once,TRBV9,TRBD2,TGTGCCAGCAGCACCCCGACTAGCGGGAGTTCCCGGGAGCAGTTCTTC,CASSTPTSGSSREQFF
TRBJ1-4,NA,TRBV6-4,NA,TGCCCTCCTCCAAATAAGGGCAAGGGGTCAACTAATGAAAAACTGTTTTTT,CPPPNKGKGSTNEKLFF
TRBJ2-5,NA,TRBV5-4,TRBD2,TGTGCCAGCAGCTTGGCGGGAGGGGAGACCCAGTACTTC,CASSLAGGETQYF
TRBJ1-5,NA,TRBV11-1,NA,TGTGCCAGCAGCTTAGGAGGGGGAAATCAGCCCCAGCATTTT,CASSLGGGNQPQHF
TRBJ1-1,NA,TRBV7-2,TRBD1,TGTGCCAGCAGCTTAGGGACAGGGATTACTGAAGCTTTCTTT,CASSLGTGITEAFF
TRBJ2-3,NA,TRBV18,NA,TGTGCCAGCTCACCTTACGCAGGCCCAGATACGCAGTATTTT,CASSPYAGPDTQYF
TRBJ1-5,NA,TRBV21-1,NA,TGTGCCAGCAGCGAATCACGTGACAGGGGGCTTGGGAATCAGCCCCAGCATTTT,CASSESRDRGLGNQPQHF
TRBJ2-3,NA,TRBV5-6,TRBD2,TGTGCCAGCAGCTTGAAAACTAGCGGGGGGTCCACAGATACGCAGTATTTT,CASSLKTSGGSTDTQYF
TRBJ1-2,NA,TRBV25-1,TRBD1,TGTGCCAGCAGCTGGACAGGGCGCTATGGCTACACCTTC,CASSWTGRYGYTF
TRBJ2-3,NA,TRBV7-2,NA,TGTGCCAGCAGCTCCGAGGAGACGAGGGATACGCAGTATTTT,CASSSEETRDTQYF
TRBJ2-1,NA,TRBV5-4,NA,TGTGCCAGCAGCCGGGACTATGAGCAGTTCTTC,CASSRDYEQFF
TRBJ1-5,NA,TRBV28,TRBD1,TGTGCCAGCAGTTTTCTAGTGGGACAGCGCAATCAGCCCCAGCATTTT,CASSFLVGQRNQPQHF
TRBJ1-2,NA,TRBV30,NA,TGTGCCTGGAGTGCAAATGGGCCGGGCTACACCTTC,CAWSANGPGYTF
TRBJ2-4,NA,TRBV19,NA,TGTGCCAGTAGTATAAACAGAAGTGGGGCGGATAAGTACTTC,CASSINRSGADKYF
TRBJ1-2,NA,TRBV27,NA,TGTGCCAGCAGTGGGGCCCCCCCGGAGCCCTATGGCTACACCTTC,CASSGAPPEPYGYTF
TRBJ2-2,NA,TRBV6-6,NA,TGTGCCAGCAGTAACTCCCGGTCCGGGGAGCTGTTTTTT,CASSNSRSGELFF
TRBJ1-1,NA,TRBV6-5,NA,TGTGCCAGCACCACAATAACAGGGAACACTGAAGCTTTCTTT,CASTTITGNTEAFF
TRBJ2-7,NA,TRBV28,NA,TGTGCCAGTAAAGGACTGATCTACGAGCAGTACTTC,CASKGLIYEQYF
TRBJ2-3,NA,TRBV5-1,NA,TGCGCCAGCAGCTTTACCAGCGGAGTTAGCACAGATACGCAGTATTTT,CASSFTSGVSTDTQYF
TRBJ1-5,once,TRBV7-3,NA,TGTGCCAGCAGCTTAAGGGGCGGCCGAGATCAGCCCCAGCATTTT,CASSLRGGRDQPQHF
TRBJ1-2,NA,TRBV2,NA,TGTGCCAGCAGTCCGCTAAAGAATGGCTACACCTTC,CASSPLKNGYTF
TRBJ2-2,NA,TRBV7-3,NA,TGTGCCAGCAGCTCTCGGCAGGCAGGCACCGGGGAGCTGTTTTTT,CASSSRQAGTGELFF
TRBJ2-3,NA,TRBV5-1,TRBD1,TGCGCCAGCAGCCAACAGGGGCTCACAGATACGCAGTATTTT,CASSQQGLTDTQYF
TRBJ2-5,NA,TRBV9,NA,TGTGCCAGCAGCCCGGGTTTGGAGACCCAGTACTTC,CASSPGLETQYF
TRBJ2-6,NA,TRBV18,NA,TGTGCCAGCTCACCCATCCGGGCGGGTGGGGCCAACGTCCTGACTTTC,CASSPIRAGGANVLTF
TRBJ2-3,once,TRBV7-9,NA,TGTGCCAGCAGCTTCACGGGAGCTACAGATACGCAGTATTTT,CASSFTGATDTQYF
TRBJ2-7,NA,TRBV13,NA,TGTGCCAGCAGCTTAGGACAGGACTACGAGCAGTACTTC,CASSLGQDYEQYF
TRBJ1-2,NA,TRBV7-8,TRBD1,TGTGCCAGCAGCTTAGGGACAGGGCGGGAGATCTATGGCTACACCTTC,CASSLGTGREIYGYTF
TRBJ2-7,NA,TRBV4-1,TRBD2,TGCGCCAGCAGCCAAGATACTAGCGGGAGTTGGTCCTACGAGCAGTACTTC,CASSQDTSGSWSYEQYF
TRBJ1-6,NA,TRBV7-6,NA,TGTGCCAGCAGCGACCGGACAGTCGATAATTCACCCCTCCACTTT,CASSDRTVDNSPLHF
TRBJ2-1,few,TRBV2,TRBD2,TGTGCCAGCAGCCCTCTTAGCGGGATAGCTCTCTACAATGAGCAGTTCTTC,CASSPLSGIALYNEQFF
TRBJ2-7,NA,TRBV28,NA,TGTGCCAGCAGTGACCGGACTGATAGCTCCTACGAGCAGTACTTC,CASSDRTDSSYEQYF
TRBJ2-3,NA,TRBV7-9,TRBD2,TGTGCCAGCAGCCTTCGGACTAGCGGTTACACAGATACGCAGTATTTT,CASSLRTSGYTDTQYF
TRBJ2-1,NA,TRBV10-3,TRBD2,TGTGCCATCAGTGAAGAAGATGGACTAGCGGGAGGGAGTTCCTACAATGAGCAGTTCTTC,CAISEEDGLAGGSSYNEQFF
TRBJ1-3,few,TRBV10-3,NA,TGTGCCATCATATCCCGTCAGGGGATCTCTGGAAACACCATATATTTT,CAIISRQGISGNTIYF
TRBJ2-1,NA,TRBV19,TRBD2,TGCCCGCCCCGGGGGAGAAGCGGGAGGAACGAGCAGTTCTTC,CPPRGRSGRNEQFF
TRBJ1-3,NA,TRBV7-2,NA,TGTGCCAGCAGCCCCTATCCCCCCGCAGGGAAAACCATATATTTT,CASSPYPPAGKTIYF
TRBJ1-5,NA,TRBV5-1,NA,TGCGCCAGCAGCTTAGGGGGGGGGAGTCAGCCCCAGCATTTT,CASSLGGGSQPQHF
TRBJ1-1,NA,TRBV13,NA,TGTGCCAGCGACATCAGGGGACGGCGAGCTTTCTTT,CASDIRGRRAFF
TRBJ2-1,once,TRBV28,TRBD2,TGTGCCAGCCACCTAGCGGGTCCCTACAATGAGCAGTTCTTC,CASHLAGPYNEQFF
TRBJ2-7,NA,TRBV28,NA,TGTGCCAGCAGTTTAAGGAGTCACAGGGCCCTCTACGAGCAGTACTTC,CASSLRSHRALYEQYF
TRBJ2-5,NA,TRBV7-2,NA,TGTGCCAGCAGCTTATTAGGGGGTGGGGGAGAGACCCAGTACTTC,CASSLLGGGGETQYF
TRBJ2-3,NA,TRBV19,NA,TGTGCCAGTAGTCCAAGGGGCAGGGGGGCAGATACGCAGTATTTT,CASSPRGRGADTQYF
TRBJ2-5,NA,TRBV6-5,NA,TGTGCCAGCAGTTACGACAGGCTCGCGACCCAGTACTTC,CASSYDRLATQYF
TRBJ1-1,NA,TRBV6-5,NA,TGTGCCAGCAGTTACGGGCAGAATGAAGCTTTCTTT,CASSYGQNEAFF